The 14 T cell receptor beta chains below all came from one sample that was sequenced in a study of T cell responses to AZD1222 COVID-19 vaccine. Repertoires were generated with immunoSEQ multiplex PCR, while TCRdb's copy carries only in-frame clones and drops some. The sample includes about 270,000 clones, about 94% seen only once; the top ten take around 0.6%. Sequenced here: peripheral blood, sampled 28 days after the second AZD1222 dose. The receptors here all came from an adult who received the AZD1222 COVID-19 vaccine.

Comment on this clone: Other DNA sequences in this specimen translate into the identical CDR3. The chain has TRBV9 and TRBJ2-2; possibly TRBD2 for D (6 bases). V was shortened by 2 bases and J by 1 base, with 6 bases between the two germline ends. Germline values: CDR1 SGDLS, CDR2 YYNGEE. The CDR3 has 14 residues. DNA of the CDR3: TGTGCCAGCAGCGTCGGGGGGAACACCGGGGAGCTGTTTTTT. Translation gives CASSVGGNTGELFF.

The chain combines TRBV3-1 (or the pseudogene TRBV3-2) with TRBJ2-1, with 12 bases aligning to TRBD2. CDR1 and CDR2 (germline): LGHDT, YNNKEL (reference sequence). The length of the CDR3 is 16 residues. J lost 7 bases, V lost 4 bases, and 8 bases had no gene match. CDR3: CASSPLAGGPLNEQFF. CDR3 sequence (DNA): TGTGCCAGCAGCCCTCTAGCGGGAGGGCCCTTGAATGAGCAGTTCTTC.

The rearrangement links TRBV28 to TRBJ2-5, with D tentatively TRBD2 (5 bases). The CDR3 has 16 residues. Trimming pared 6 bases from V and 2 bases from J, leaving 19 bases between. Germline V gives CDR1 MDHEN, CDR2 SYDVKM. CDR3 protein: CASRPRLSRGQETQYF. The DNA for the CDR3 is TGTGCCAGCAGGCCGCGACTAAGCCGGGGACAAGAGACCCAGTACTTC. Supplemented by reference TRBV28 and TRBJ2-5, the full variable domain reads DVKVTQSSRYLVKRTGEKVFLECVQDMDHENMFWYRQDPGLGLRLIYFSYDVKMKEKGDIPEGYSVSREKKERFSLILESASTNQTSMYLCASRPRLSRGQETQYFGPGTRLLVL.

The chain combines TRBV19 with TRBJ2-6, with a possible D match to TRBD1 (6 bases). The germline gives CDR1 LNHDA, CDR2 SQIVND (reference sequence). This CDR3 comprises 17 residues. V was clipped by 5 bases and J by 0 bases, with 14 bases between them. CDR3 in DNA: TGTGCCAGTAGTGGACAGAATCTACTCTCTGGGGCCAACGTCCTGACTTTC. Amino acid sequence: CASSGQNLLSGANVLTF.

This clone was found once. The J gene is TRBJ1-1, the V gene TRBV9, with D uncertain. There are 14 residues in the CDR3. V lost 0 bases and J lost 4, with 10 bases in between. CDR1 is SGDLS, CDR2 YYNGEE, per germline. This CDR3 is CASSVDGRSTEAFF. The CDR3 coding sequence is TGTGCCAGCAGCGTAGATGGGCGATCCACTGAAGCTTTCTTT.

The J gene is TRBJ2-3, the V gene TRBV9; 7 bases align to TRBD2. This CDR3 spans 18 amino acids. The V segment lost 4 bases and the J segment 0 bases; nucleotides outside the gene matches: 14. Germline V gives CDR1 SGDLS, CDR2 YYNGEE. The chain's CDR3 is CASSMRTSTSSSTDTQYF. In DNA form, the CDR3 reads TGTGCCAGCAGCATGAGGACTAGTACATCTTCCAGCACAGATACGCAGTATTTT.

The V and J genes are TRBV28 and TRBJ1-2, with TRBD1 identical over 7 bases. CDR1 is MDHEN and CDR2 is SYDVKM in the germline V gene. The CDR3 consists of 14 residues. V lost 3 bases to trimming and J lost 6 bases; unmatched junction nucleotides: 7. This CDR3 reads CASSLLTGSHGYTF. DNA for the CDR3: TGTGCCAGCAGTTTGCTGACAGGGAGCCATGGCTACACCTTC.

Here the CDR3 reads CASSPREGGTGELFF. CDR3 nucleotides: TGTGCCAGCAGCCCGCGGGAGGGCGGGACCGGGGAGCTGTTTTTT. The V and J genes are TRBV9 and TRBJ2-2; 9 bases map to TRBD2. This CDR3 is 15 amino acids long. V trimming: 4 bases; J trimming: 5 bases; junction bases outside the gene matches: 6. Germline loops: CDR1 SGDLS, CDR2 YYNGEE.

This chain links TRBV24-1 with TRBJ2-2; possibly TRBD2 for D (6 bases). The CDR3 contains 13 residues. Per germline, CDR1 KGHDR and CDR2 SFDVKD. Trimming stripped 3 bases from V and 7 bases from J, with 8 bases between. The CDR3: CATSDGGVGELFF. The DNA for the CDR3 is TGTGCCACCAGTGATGGCGGGGTCGGGGAGCTGTTTTTT.

The V and J genes are TRBV3-1 (or the pseudogene TRBV3-2) and TRBJ2-1; D is unresolved. Trimming left V 0 bases short and J 5 bases short, with 5 bases between. Germline CDR1 is LGHDT and CDR2 is YNNKEL (reference sequence). The CDR3 is 13 amino acids. DNA of the CDR3: TGTGCCAGCAGCCAAGATAGGGACAATGAGCAGTTCTTC. It is translated as CASSQDRDNEQFF.

This chain connects TRBV28 to TRBJ2-7; 15 bases agree with TRBD2. Germline CDR1 reads MDHEN; CDR2 reads SYDVKM. The CDR3 is 16 residues long. The J segment lost 3 bases and the V segment lost 6 bases, leaving 6 bases of the junction unmatched. The CDR3 DNA reads as TGTGCCAGCAGGGGACTAGCGGGAGGACTGAGCTACGAGCAGTACTTC. Encoded protein: CASRGLAGGLSYEQYF.

Regarding this clone: The sample carries other DNA sequences with the same CDR3. The CDR3 region is CASSRDRNTEAFF. Written as DNA, the CDR3 is TGTGCCAGCAGCCGTGACCGGAACACTGAAGCTTTCTTT. The chain couples TRBV6-5 to TRBJ1-1; no firm D call. The CDR3 is 13 residues long. Germline V CDR1 and CDR2: MNHEY, SVGAGI. The V end lost 6 bases, the J end lost 1 base, and 9 bases lay between the germline ends.

This clone was detected once. V gene TRBV19 combines with J gene TRBJ1-6; possibly TRBD1 for D (6 bases). Germline lookup yields CDR1 LNHDA and CDR2 SQIVND (reference sequence). CDR3 length: 14 residues. The V end was cut by 6 bases, the J end by 6 bases, with 12 bases between. Here the CDR3 DNA reads TGTGCCAGTAGGACCGGACAGTTTAATTCACCCCTCCACTTT. Its translation: CASRTGQFNSPLHF.

As DNA, the CDR3 is TGTGCCAGCAGCTCCTTGGCCCTCGGGACCCAGTACTTC. Amino acid sequence: CASSSLALGTQYF. The J gene is TRBJ2-5, the V gene TRBV11-1; no clear D. The length of the CDR3 is 13 residues. CDR1 is SGHAT and CDR2 is FQDESV in the germline V gene (reference sequence). Trimming cost V 4 bases and J 7 bases, with 13 bases left between them.